This T cell receptor beta chain comes out of a study of OX40 agonist ivuxolimab in advanced cancers. V was cut by 2 bases and J by 2 bases, with 18 bases left in between. CDR1 LNHNV and CDR2 YYDKDF come from the germline V gene (reference sequence). The CDR3 is 18 amino acids. Clones were read by immunoSEQ multiplex PCR, and TCRdb kept only the in-frame ones, dropping some. Of about 73,000 clones listed, around nine tenths are singletons. Here the sequenced sample was CD4+ or CD8+ T cells sorted from blood, taken in a trial of the OX40 agonist ivuxolimab. This TCR came from an adult with an advanced solid tumor such as melanoma, head and neck, liver or kidney cancer. The J gene is TRBJ2-2, the V gene TRBV15; possibly TRBD2 for D (6 bases). CDR3 nucleotide sequence: TGTGCCACCAGCAGAAATCCTCCGGGACTGCAAAACACCGGGGAGCTGTTTTTT. Translation: CATSRNPPGLQNTGELFF.